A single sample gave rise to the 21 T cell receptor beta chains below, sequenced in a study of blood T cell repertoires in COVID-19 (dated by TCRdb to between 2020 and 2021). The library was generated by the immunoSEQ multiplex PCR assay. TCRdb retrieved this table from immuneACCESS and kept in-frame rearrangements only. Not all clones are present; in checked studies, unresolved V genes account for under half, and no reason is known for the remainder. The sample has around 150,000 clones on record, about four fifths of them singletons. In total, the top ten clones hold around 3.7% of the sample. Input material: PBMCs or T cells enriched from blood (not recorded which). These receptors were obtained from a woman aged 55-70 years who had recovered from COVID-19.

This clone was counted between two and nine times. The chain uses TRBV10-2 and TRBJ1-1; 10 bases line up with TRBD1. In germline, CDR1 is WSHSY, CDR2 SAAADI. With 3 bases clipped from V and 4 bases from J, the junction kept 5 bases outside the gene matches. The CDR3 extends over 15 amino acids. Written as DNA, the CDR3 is TGCGCCAGCAGTGAATTTCGGACAGGGGGCACTGAAGCTTTCTTT. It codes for CASSEFRTGGTEAFF.

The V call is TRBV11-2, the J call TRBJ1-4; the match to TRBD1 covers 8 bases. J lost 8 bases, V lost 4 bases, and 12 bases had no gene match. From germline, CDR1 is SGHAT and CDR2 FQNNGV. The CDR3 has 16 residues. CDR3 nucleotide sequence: TGTGCCAGCAGCTCCGCGAGGACAGGGAAGGACGAAAAACTGTTTTTT. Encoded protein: CASSSARTGKDEKLFF.

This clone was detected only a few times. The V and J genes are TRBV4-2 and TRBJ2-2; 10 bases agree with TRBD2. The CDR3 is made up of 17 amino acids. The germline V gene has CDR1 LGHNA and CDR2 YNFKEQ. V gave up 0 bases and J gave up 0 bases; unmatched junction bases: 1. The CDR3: CASSQDTSGANTGELFF. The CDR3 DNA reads TGTGCCAGCAGCCAAGACACTAGCGGGGCGAACACCGGGGAGCTGTTTTTT.

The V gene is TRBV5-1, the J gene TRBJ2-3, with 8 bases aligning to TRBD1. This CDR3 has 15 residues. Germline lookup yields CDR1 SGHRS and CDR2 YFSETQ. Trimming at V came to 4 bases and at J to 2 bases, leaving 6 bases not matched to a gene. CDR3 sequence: CASSHRGAPTDTQYF. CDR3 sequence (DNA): TGCGCCAGCAGCCACAGGGGGGCACCCACAGATACGCAGTATTTT.

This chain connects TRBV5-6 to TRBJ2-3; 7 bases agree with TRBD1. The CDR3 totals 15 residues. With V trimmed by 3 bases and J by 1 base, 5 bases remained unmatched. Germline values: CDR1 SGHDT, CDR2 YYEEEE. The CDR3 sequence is CASSYQTGGTDTQYF. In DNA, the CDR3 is TGTGCCAGCAGCTATCAAACAGGGGGCACAGATACGCAGTATTTT.

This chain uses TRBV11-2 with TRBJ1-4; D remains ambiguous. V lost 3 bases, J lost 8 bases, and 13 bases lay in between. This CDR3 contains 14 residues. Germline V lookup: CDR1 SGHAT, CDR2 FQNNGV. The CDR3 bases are TGTGCCAGCAGCTTCGACCCGGGGTACGAAAAACTGTTTTTT. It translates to CASSFDPGYEKLFF.

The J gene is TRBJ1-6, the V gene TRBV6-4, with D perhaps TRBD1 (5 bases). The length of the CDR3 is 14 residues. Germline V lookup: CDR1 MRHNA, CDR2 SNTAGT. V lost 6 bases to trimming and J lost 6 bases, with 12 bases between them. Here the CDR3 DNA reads TGTGCCAGCAGAAGCCGGGACTCTAATTCACCCCTCCACTTT. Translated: CASRSRDSNSPLHF.

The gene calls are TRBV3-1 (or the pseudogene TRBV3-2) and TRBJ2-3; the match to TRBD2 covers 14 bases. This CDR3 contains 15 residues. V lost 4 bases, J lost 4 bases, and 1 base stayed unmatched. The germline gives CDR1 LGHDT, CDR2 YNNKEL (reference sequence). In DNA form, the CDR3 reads TGTGCCAGCAGCCCGACTAGCGGGGGGGCAGATACGCAGTATTTT. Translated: CASSPTSGGADTQYF.

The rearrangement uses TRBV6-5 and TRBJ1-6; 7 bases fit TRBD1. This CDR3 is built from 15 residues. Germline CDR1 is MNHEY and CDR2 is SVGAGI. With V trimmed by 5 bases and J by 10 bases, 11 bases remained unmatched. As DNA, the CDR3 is TGTGCCAGCAGTCCCCCAGGGGGTTCTAGGTCACCCCTCCACTTT. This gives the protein CASSPPGGSRSPLHF.

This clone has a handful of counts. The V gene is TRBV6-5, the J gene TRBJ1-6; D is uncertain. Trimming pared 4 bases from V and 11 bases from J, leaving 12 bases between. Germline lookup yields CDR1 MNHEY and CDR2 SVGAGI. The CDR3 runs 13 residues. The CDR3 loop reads CASSSERATPLHF. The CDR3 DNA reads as TGTGCCAGCAGTTCCGAAAGAGCGACACCCCTCCACTTT.

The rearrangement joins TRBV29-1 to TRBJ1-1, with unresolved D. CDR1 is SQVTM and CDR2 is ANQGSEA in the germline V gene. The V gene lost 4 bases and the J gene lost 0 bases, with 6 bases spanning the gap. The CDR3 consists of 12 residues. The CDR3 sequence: CSVARLNTEAFF. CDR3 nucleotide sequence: TGCAGCGTTGCGCGGCTGAACACTGAAGCTTTCTTT.

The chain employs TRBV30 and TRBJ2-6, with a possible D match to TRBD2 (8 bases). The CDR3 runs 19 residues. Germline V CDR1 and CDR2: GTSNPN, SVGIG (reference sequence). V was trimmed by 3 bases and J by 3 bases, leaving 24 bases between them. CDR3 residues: CAWRPLDRAGGGGANVLTF. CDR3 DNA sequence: TGTGCCTGGAGACCCCTCGACAGGGCGGGGGGCGGTGGGGCCAACGTCCTGACTTTC. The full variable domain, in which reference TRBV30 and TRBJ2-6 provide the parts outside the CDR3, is SQTIHQWPATLVQPVGSPLSLECTVEGTSNPNLYWYRQAAGRGLQLLFYSVGIGQISSEVPQNLSASRPQDRQFILSSKKLLLSDSGFYLCAWRPLDRAGGGGANVLTFGAGSRLTVL.

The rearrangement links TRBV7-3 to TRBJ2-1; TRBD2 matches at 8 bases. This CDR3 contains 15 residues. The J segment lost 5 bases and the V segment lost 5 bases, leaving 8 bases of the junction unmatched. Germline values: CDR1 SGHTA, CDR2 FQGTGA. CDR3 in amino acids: CASSPSGGGNNEQFF. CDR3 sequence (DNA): TGTGCCAGCAGCCCAAGCGGGGGTGGCAACAATGAGCAGTTCTTC.

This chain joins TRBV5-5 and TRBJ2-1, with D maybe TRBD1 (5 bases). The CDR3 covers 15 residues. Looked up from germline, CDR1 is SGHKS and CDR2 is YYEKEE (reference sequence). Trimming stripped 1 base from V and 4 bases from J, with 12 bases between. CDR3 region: CASSLQQGPYNEQFF. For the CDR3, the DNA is TGTGCCAGCAGCTTGCAGCAGGGCCCGTACAATGAGCAGTTCTTC.

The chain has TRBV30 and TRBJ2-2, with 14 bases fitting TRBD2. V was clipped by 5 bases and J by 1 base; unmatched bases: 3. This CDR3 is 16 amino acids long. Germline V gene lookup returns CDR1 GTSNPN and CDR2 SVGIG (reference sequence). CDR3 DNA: TGTGCCTGGGCTGGACTAGCGGGGGGGAACACCGGGGAGCTGTTTTTT. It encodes CAWAGLAGGNTGELFF. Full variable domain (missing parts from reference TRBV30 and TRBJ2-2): SQTIHQWPATLVQPVGSPLSLECTVEGTSNPNLYWYRQAAGRGLQLLFYSVGIGQISSEVPQNLSASRPQDRQFILSSKKLLLSDSGFYLCAWAGLAGGNTGELFFGEGSRLTVL.

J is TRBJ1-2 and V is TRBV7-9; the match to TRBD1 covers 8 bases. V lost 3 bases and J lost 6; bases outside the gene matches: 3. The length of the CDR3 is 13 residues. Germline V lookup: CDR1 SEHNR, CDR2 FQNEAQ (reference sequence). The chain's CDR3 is CASSFLTGDGYTF. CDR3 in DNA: TGTGCCAGCAGCTTTCTGACAGGGGATGGCTACACCTTC. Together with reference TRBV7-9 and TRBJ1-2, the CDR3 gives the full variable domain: DTGVSQNPRHKITKRGQNVTFRCDPISEHNRLYWYRQTLGQGPEFLTYFQNEAQLEKSRLLSDRFSAERPKGSFSTLEIQRTEQGDSAMYLCASSFLTGDGYTFGSGTRLTVV.

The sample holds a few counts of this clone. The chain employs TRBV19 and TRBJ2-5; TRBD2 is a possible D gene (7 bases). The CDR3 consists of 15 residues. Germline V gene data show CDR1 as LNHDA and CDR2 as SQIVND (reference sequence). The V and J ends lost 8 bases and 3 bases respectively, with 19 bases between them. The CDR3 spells CASAPRGAGEETQYF. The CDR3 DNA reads TGTGCCAGTGCCCCTCGGGGGGCCGGGGAAGAGACCCAGTACTTC.

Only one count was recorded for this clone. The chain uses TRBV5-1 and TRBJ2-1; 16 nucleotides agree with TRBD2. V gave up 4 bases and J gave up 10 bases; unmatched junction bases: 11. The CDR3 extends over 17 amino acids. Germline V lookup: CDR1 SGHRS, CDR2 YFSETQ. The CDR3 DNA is TGCGCCAGCAGCAACGGGACTAGCGGGGGGGCGCTCCGGGAGCAGTTCTTC. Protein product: CASSNGTSGGALREQFF.

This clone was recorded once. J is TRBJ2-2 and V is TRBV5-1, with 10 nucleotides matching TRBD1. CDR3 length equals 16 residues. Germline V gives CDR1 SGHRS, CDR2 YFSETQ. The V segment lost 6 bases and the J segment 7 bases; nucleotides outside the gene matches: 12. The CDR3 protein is CASNPRGQGTVGELFF. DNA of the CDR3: TGCGCCAGCAACCCCCGGGGACAGGGGACCGTCGGGGAGCTGTTTTTT. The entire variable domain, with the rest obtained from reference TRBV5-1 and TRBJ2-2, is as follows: KAGVTQTPRYLIKTRGQQVTLSCSPISGHRSVSWYQQTPGQGLQFLFEYFSETQRNKGNFPGRFSGRQFSNSRSEMNVSTLELGDSALYLCASNPRGQGTVGELFFGEGSRLTVL.

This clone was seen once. In DNA form, the CDR3 reads TGTGCCAGTAGTATTGGGGGCGCTTCCCCTGAAGCTTTCTTT. Encoded protein: CASSIGGASPEAFF. This chain connects TRBV19 to TRBJ1-1; D is possibly TRBD1 (6 bases). Trimming pared 3 bases from V and 6 bases from J, leaving 14 bases between. The CDR3 has 14 amino acids. Germline V gives CDR1 LNHDA, CDR2 SQIVND (reference sequence).

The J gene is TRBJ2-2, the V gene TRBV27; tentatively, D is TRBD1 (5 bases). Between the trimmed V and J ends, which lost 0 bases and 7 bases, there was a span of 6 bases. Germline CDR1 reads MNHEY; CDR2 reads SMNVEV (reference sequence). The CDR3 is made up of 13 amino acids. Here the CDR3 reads CASSLSGVGELFF. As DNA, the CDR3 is TGTGCCAGCAGTTTATCAGGGGTCGGGGAGCTGTTTTTT.